This T cell receptor (beta chain) was observed in a study of CD8 T cells in ankylosing spondylitis. The CDR3 has 16 residues. After removal of 7 bases from V and 5 bases from J, the junction contained 8 bases not matched to a gene. CDR1 is WNHNN, CDR2 SYGVQD, per germline (reference sequence). Study results and caveats: Significantly higher representation of disease-linked clones was reported for matched ankylosing spondylitis synovial fluid.

TCRdb analysed the 5' RACE reads with MiXCR anew, one entry per CDR3 protein. The profile covers more than 150,000 distinct CDR3 sequences, with around 13% appearing a single time and about 15% taken by the ten largest. This clonotype came up a few times. What it binds is not known. The TCR sequence derives from a male donor with ankylosing spondylitis or in good health (not recorded which). Sequences were obtained from blood, either unsorted or a sorted T cell fraction (not recorded which). This sequence joins TRBV10-1 and TRBJ2-1, with 13 bases that match TRBD2. The CDR3 coding sequence is TGCGCCAGCATGCCGGGACTAGCGGGGCTAAACAATGAGCAGTTCTTC. It encodes CASMPGLAGLNNEQFF.